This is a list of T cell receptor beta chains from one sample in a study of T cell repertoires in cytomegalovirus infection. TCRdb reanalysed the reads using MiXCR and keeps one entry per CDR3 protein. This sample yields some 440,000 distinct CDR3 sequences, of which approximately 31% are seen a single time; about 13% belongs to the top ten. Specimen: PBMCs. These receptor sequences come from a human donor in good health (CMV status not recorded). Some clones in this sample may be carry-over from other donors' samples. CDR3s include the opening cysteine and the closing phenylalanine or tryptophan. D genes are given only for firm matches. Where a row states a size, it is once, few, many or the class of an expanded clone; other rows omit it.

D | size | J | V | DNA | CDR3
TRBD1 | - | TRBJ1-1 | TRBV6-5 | TGTGCCAGCAGTCGAAACAGGGGGGGCACTGAAGCTTTCTTT | CASSRNRGGTEAFF
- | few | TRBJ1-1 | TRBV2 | TGTGCCAGCAGTGAAGAGGGAAAGGGGGCTGAAGCTTTCTTT | CASSEEGKGAEAFF
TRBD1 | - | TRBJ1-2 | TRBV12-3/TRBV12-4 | TGTGCCAGCAGCAACAGGGGGAGCTACACCTTC | CASSNRGSYTF
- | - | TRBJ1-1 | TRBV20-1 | TGCAGTGCCCCAAGCCATATCGGGAGGACTGAAGCTTTCTTT | CSAPSHIGRTEAFF
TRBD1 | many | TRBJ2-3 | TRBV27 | TGTGCCAGCAGTTCATGGACAGGAGCCACAGATACGCAGTATTTT | CASSSWTGATDTQYF
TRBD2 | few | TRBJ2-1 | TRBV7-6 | TGTGCCAGCAGCTTAGGGGCTAGCGGGGTATCCTACAATGAGCAGTTCTTC | CASSLGASGVSYNEQFF
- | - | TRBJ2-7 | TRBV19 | TGTGCCAGTAGTGTACAGCCGGCGTTAACCCACGAGCAGTACTTC | CASSVQPALTHEQYF
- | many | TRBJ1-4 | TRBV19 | TGTGCCAGTTCCTTTACAACTAATGAAAAACTGTTTTTT | CASSFTTNEKLFF
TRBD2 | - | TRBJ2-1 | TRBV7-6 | TGTGCCAGCAGCAACGCGGGGGGGCGCAATGAGCAGTTCTTC | CASSNAGGRNEQFF
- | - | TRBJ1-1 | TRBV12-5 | TGTGCTAGTGGTTTGGTAGGGAAACAGGGAGATAACACTGAAGCTTTCTTT | CASGLVGKQGDNTEAFF
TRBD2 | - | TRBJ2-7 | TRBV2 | TGTGCCAGCAGTGAAGATGAGACTAGCGGTTCCTACGAGCAGTACTTC | CASSEDETSGSYEQYF
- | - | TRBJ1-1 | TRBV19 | TGTGCCAGTAGTACTCACAGGGTTGGCACTGAAGCTTTCTTT | CASSTHRVGTEAFF
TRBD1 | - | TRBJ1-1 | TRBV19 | TGTGCCGCCAAGACAGGGGGTAACACTGAAGCTTTCTTT | CAAKTGGNTEAFF
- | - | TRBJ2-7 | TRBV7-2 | TGTGCCAGCAGCCCCGCACAACAGCGCTACGAGCAGTACTTC | CASSPAQQRYEQYF
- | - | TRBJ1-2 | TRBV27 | TGTGCCAGCAGTGACGGTCACCGGTATGGCTACACCTTC | CASSDGHRYGYTF
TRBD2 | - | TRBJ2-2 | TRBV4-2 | TGTGCCAGCAGCCACGGACTAGCGGGGAGAACCCTCACCGGGGAGCTGTTTTTT | CASSHGLAGRTLTGELFF
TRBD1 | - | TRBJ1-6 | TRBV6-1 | TGTGCCAGCACTGCGACAGGGACCTCACCCCTCCACTTT | CASTATGTSPLHF
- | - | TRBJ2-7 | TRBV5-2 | TGTGCCAGCAGCTTGAGTAGCGGTGGTCCTTCCTACGAGCCGTACTTC | CASSLSSGGPSYEPYF
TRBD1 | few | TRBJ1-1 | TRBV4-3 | TGCGCCAGCAGCCGCCGGGACAGTCGAGCTTTCTTT | CASSRRDSRAFF
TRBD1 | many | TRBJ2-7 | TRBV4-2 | TGTGCCAGCAGCCAACGGGACAGGGTGGGCGAGCAGTACTTC | CASSQRDRVGEQYF
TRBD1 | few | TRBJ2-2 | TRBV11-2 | TGTGCCAGCAGTTTCCGGGACAGGGGCACCGGGGAGCTGTTTTTT | CASSFRDRGTGELFF
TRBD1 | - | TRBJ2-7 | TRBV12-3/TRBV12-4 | TGTGCCAGCAGTCCCAGGACAGGGATAGCCTACGAGCAGTACTTC | CASSPRTGIAYEQYF
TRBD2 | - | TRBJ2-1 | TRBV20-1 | TGCGGGGCGGGGGTGTGGGGAAATGAGCAGTTCTTC | CGAGVWGNEQFF
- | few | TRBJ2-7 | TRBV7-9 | TGTGCCAGCAGCTCAATCTTTGGGGCCTACGAGCAGTACTTC | CASSSIFGAYEQYF
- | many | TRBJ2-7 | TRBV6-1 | TGTGCCAGCAGTAGGGAGAACTCCTACGAGCAGTACTTC | CASSRENSYEQYF
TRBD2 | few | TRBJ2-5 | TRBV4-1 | TGCGCCAGCAGCCAAGATGACTCGGGAGGATACGGAGAGACCCAGTACTTC | CASSQDDSGGYGETQYF
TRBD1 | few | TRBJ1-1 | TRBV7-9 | TGTGCCAGCAGACTCCGGGACAGGGATTTGTCTGGTGAAGCTTTCTTT | CASRLRDRDLSGEAFF